These 4 T cell receptor beta chains were sequenced from one sample in a study of identical twins. TCRdb re-derived calls from the 5' RACE reads in MiXCR, one entry per CDR3 protein. The profile shows under 900,000 distinct CDR3 sequences, 15% to 20% of them singletons. The sample was also reused in another study, on T cells expressing NK-cell markers.

Sequenced input: PBMCs. Receptors were obtained from a woman younger than 35 in good health.

A few counts support this clonotype. CDR3 in DNA: TGTGCCAGCAGTTGGGTTAATGACTATGGCTACACCTTC. This encodes CASSWVNDYGYTF. This sequence joins TRBV7-9 and TRBJ1-2, with unresolved D. CDR1 is SEHNR and CDR2 is FQNEAQ in the germline V gene (reference sequence). The CDR3 totals 13 residues. V was shortened by 6 bases and J by 3 bases, with 11 bases between the two germline ends.

The CDR3 DNA reads TGTGCCAGCAGTGTCCTAAGGTACACTGAAGCTTTCTTT. It is translated as CASSVLRYTEAFF. V gene TRBV6-2 or TRBV6-3 combines with J gene TRBJ1-1; D gene ambiguous. Germline V gene lookup returns CDR1 MNHEY and CDR2 SVGEGT. V gave up 5 bases and J gave up 3 bases, with 10 bases separating them. This CDR3 comprises 13 residues.

The chain combines TRBV2 with TRBJ1-1; D unclear. This CDR3 spans 13 amino acids. Germline CDR1 and CDR2: SNHLY and FYNNEI. Trimming cost V 4 bases and J 3 bases, with 9 bases left between them. The CDR3 nucleotides read TGTGCCAGCAGTGTTGGGTCCTACACTGAAGCTTTCTTT. Encoded protein: CASSVGSYTEAFF.

The chain carries TRBV10-3 and TRBJ2-3; TRBD2 agrees at 9 bases. V was pared by 6 bases and J by 3 bases, with 7 bases of the junction left unmatched. The CDR3 contains 15 residues. Germline V gene lookup returns CDR1 ENHRY and CDR2 SYGVKD. CDR3 coding DNA: TGTGCCATCAGCCAGCGGGAGGAGTCGACAGATACGCAGTATTTT. Protein product: CAISQREESTDTQYF.